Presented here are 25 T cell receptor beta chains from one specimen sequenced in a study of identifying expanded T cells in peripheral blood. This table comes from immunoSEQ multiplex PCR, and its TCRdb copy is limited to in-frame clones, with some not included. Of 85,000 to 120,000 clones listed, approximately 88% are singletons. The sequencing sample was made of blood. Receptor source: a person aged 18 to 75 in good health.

The CDR3 nucleotides are TGTGCCAGCAGTGACTCGCAGGACACTGAAGCTTTCTTT. It encodes CASSDSQDTEAFF. This chain uses TRBV6-4 with TRBJ1-1; no definite D call. Germline-derived CDR1 and CDR2 are MRHNA and SNTAGT. This CDR3 comprises 13 residues. V lost 0 bases and J lost 3, with 5 bases in between.

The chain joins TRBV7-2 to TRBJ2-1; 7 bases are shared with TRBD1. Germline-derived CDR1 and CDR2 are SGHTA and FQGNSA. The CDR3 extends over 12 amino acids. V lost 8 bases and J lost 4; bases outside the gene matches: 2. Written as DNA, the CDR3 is TGTGCCAGCGGGACAGTTTACAATGAGCAGTTCTTC. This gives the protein CASGTVYNEQFF.

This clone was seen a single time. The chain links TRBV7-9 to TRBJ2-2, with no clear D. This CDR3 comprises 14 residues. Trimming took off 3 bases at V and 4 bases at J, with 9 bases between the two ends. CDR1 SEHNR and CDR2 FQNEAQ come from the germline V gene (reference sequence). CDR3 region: CASSFSGPTGELFF. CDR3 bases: TGTGCCAGCAGCTTCAGTGGGCCCACCGGGGAGCTGTTTTTT.

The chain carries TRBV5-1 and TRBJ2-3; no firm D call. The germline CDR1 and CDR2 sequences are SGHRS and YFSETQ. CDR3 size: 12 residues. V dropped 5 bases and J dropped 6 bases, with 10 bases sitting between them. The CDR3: CASRPDGDTQYF. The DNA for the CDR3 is TGCGCCAGCAGACCGGACGGCGATACGCAGTATTTT.

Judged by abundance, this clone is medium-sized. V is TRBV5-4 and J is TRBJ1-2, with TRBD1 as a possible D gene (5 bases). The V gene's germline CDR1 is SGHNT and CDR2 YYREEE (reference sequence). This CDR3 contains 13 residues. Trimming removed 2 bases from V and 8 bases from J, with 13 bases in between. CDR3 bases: TGTGCCAGCAGCTTTGGACACCATGAAGGCTACACCTTC. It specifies CASSFGHHEGYTF.

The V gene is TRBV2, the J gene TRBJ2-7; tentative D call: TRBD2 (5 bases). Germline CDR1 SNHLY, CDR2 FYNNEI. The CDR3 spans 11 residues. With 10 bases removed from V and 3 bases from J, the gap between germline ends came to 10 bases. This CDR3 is CATGLDYEQYF. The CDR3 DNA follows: TGTGCCACAGGACTGGACTACGAGCAGTACTTC.

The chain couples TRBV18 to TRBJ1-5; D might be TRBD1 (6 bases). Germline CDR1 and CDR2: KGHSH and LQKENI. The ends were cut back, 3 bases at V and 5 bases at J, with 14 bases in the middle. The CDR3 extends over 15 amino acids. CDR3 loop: CASSPTGLFDQPQHF. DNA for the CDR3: TGTGCCAGCTCACCTACAGGGCTGTTCGATCAGCCCCAGCATTTT.

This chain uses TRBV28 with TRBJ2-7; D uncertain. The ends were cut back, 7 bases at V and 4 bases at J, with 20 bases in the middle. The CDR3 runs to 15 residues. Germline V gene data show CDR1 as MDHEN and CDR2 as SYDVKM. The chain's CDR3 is CASTFTGKLLYEQYF. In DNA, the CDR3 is TGTGCCAGCACCTTTACCGGCAAGCTTCTTTACGAGCAGTACTTC.

The CDR3 region has the DNA TGCAGTGCTAGAGACGAGTACGAGCAGTACTTC. This translates into CSARDEYEQYF. This chain links TRBV20-1 with TRBJ2-7; D ambiguous. The CDR3 is 11 residues long. V was trimmed by 0 bases and J by 4 bases, leaving 4 bases between them. Germline-derived CDR1 and CDR2 are DFQATT and SNEGSKA (reference sequence).

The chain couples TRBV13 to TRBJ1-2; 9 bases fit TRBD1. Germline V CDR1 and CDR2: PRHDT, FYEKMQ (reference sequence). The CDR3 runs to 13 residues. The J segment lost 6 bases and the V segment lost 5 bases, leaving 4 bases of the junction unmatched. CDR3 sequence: CASSTTGGDGYTF. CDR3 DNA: TGTGCCAGCAGCACCACAGGGGGCGATGGCTACACCTTC.

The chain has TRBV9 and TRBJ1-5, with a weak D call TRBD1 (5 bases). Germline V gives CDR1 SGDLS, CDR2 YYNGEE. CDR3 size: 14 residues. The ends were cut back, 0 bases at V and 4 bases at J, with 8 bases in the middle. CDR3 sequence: CASSVDHRNQPQHF. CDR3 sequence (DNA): TGTGCCAGCAGCGTAGATCACAGGAATCAGCCCCAGCATTTT.

CDR3 protein: CASTRSGYTGELFF. In DNA, the CDR3 is TGTGCCAGCACCCGCTCGGGATACACCGGGGAGCTGTTTTTT. V usage is TRBV28 and J usage is TRBJ2-2, with D possibly being TRBD2 (5 bases). The germline gives CDR1 MDHEN, CDR2 SYDVKM. V was clipped by 7 bases and J by 3 bases, with 12 bases between them. The CDR3 length is 14 residues. Using reference TRBV28 and TRBJ2-2 for the parts outside the CDR3, the full variable domain is DVKVTQSSRYLVKRTGEKVFLECVQDMDHENMFWYRQDPGLGLRLIYFSYDVKMKEKGDIPEGYSVSREKKERFSLILESASTNQTSMYLCASTRSGYTGELFFGEGSRLTVL.

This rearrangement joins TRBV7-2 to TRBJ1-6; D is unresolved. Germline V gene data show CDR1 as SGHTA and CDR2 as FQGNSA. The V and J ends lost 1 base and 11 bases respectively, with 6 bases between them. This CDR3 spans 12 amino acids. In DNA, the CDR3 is TGTGCCAGCAGCTTAGGTCTGCCACCCCTCCACTTT. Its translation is CASSLGLPPLHF.

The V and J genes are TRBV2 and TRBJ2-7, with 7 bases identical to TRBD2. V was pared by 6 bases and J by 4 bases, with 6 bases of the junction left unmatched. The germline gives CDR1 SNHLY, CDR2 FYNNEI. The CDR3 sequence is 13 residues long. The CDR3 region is CASRAGLGYEQYF. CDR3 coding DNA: TGTGCCAGCAGGGCCGGACTAGGGTACGAGCAGTACTTC.

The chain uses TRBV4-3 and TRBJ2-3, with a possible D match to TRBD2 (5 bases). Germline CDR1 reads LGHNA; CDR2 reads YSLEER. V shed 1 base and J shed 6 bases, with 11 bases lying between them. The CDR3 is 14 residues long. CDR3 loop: CASSQGLPSDTQYF. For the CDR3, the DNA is TGCGCCAGCAGCCAAGGACTACCCTCCGATACGCAGTATTTT.

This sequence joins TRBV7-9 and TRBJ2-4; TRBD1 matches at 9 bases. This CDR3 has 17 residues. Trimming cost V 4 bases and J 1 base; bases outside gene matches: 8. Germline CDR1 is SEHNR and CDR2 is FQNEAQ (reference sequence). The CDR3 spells CASSSITGGLAKNIQYF. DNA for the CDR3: TGTGCCAGCAGCTCAATTACAGGGGGCTTGGCCAAAAACATTCAGTACTTC.

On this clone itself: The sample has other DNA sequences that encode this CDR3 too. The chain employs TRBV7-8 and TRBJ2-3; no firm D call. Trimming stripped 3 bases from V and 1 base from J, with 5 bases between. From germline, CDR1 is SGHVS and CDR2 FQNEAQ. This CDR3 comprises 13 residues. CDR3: CASSFGGTDTQYF. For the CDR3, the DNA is TGTGCCAGCAGCTTTGGTGGCACAGATACGCAGTATTTT.

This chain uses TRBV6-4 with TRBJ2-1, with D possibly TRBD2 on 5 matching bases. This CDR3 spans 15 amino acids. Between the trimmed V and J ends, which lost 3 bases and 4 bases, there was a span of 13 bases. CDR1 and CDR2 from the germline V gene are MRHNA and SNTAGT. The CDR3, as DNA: TGTGCCAGCAGTGAGGACTTGACTAATTACAATGAGCAGTTCTTC. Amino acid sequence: CASSEDLTNYNEQFF.

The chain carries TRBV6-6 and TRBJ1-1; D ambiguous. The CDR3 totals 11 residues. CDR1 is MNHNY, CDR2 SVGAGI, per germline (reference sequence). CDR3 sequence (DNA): TGTGCGGAGAAAGGGAACGGTGAAGCTTTCTTT. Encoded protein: CAEKGNGEAFF.

The CDR3 is CSVFFPGEADTQYF. The CDR3 nucleotides read TGCAGCGTTTTTTTCCCGGGGGAGGCAGATACGCAGTATTTT. The chain links TRBV29-1 to TRBJ2-3, with a tentative D call TRBD2 (6 bases). Germline-derived CDR1 and CDR2 are SQVTM and ANQGSEA. There are 14 residues in the CDR3. Trimming left V 5 bases short and J 4 bases short, with 16 bases between.

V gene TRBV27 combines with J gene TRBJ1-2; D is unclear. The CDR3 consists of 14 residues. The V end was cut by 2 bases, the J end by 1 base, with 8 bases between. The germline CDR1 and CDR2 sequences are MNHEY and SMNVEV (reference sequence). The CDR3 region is CASSLATGNYGYTF. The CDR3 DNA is TGTGCCAGCAGTTTAGCGACGGGTAACTATGGCTACACCTTC.

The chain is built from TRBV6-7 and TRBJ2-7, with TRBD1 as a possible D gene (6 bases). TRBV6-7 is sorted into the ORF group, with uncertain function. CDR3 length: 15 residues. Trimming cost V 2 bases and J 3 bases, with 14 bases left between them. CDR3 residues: CASSYRDNWIYEQYF. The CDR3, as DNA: TGTGCCAGCAGTTACCGGGACAATTGGATCTACGAGCAGTACTTC.

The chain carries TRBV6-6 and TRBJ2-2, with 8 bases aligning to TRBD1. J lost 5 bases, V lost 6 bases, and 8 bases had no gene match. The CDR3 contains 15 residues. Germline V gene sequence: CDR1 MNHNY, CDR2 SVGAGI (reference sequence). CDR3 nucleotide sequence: TGTGCCAGCAGCCGACAGGGGAAGGCGACCGGGGAGCTGTTTTTT. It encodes CASSRQGKATGELFF.

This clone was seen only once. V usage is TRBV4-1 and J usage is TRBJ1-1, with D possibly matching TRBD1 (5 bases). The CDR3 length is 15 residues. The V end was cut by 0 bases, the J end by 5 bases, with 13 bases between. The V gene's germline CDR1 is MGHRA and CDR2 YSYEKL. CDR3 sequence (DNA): TGCGCCAGCAGCCAAGATTCCAGGGAGGGGACTGAAGCTTTCTTT. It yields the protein CASSQDSREGTEAFF.

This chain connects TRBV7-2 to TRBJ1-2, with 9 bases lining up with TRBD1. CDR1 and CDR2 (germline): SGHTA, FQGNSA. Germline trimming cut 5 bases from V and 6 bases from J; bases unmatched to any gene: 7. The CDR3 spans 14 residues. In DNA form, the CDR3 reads TGTGCCAGCAGCGAGGGACAGGGTATAGATGGCTACACCTTC. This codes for CASSEGQGIDGYTF.